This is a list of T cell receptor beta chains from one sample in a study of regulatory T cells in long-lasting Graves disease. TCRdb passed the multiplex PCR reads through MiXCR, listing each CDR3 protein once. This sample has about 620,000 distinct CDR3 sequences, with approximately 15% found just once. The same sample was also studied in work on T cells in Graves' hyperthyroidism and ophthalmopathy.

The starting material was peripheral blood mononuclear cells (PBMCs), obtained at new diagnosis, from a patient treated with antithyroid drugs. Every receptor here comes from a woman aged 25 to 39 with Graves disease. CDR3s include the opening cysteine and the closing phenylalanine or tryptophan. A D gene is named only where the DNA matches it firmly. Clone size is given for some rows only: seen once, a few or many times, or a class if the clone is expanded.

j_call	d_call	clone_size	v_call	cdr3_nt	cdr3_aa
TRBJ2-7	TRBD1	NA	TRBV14	TGTGCCAGCAGCCAAGCGGGACAGGGGCGGGAGCAGTACTTC	CASSQAGQGREQYF
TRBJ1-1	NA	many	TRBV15	TGTGCCACCAGCAGAGATGCATGGTCGAACACTGAAGCTTTCTTT	CATSRDAWSNTEAFF
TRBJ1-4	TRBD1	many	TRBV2	TGTGCCAGCTCTGGGGACAGCCGAAAACTGTTTTTT	CASSGDSRKLFF
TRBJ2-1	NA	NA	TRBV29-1	TGCAGCGTTGGTGGGGTTTACAATGAGCAGTTCTTC	CSVGGVYNEQFF
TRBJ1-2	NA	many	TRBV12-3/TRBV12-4	TGTGCCAGCAGTTTAGGCGATTACTATGGCTACACCTTC	CASSLGDYYGYTF
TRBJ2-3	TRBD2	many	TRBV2	TGTGCCAACTTAGCGGGAGTCGGGGATACGCAGTATTTT	CANLAGVGDTQYF
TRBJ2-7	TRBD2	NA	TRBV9	TGTGCCAGCAGCCCCCAGACTAGCGGGAGGTACGAGCAGTACTTC	CASSPQTSGRYEQYF
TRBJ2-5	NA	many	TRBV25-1	TGTGCCAGCAGTTCAGGGGGGATAGGAGAGACCCAGTACTTC	CASSSGGIGETQYF
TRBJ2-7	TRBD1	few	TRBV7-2	TGTGCCAGCAGCCAACAGACAGGGGTGAGAGGAAGCCAGTACTTC	CASSQQTGVRGSQYF
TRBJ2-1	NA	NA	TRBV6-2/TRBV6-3	TGTGCCAGCAGTTTAACTAGAGGATACAACTATGAGCAGTTCTTC	CASSLTRGYNYEQFF
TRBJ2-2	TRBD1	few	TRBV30	TGTGCCGGGAAAGACAGGGCATGGGGCGGGGAGCTGTTTTTT	CAGKDRAWGGELFF
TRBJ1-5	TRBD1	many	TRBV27	TGTGCCAGCAGGTTATTCTTCCTAGACAGGGCAGATCAGCCCCAGCATTTT	CASRLFFLDRADQPQHF
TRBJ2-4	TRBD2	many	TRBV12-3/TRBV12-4	TGTGCCACCGCCGCTAGCGGAAACATTCAGTACTTC	CATAASGNIQYF
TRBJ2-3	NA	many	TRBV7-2	TGTGCCAGCAGCTTAAACCCCCACACAGATACGCAGTATTTT	CASSLNPHTDTQYF
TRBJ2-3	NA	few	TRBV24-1	TGTGCCACCAGTGCGCACGCGGGGGCGAATACGCAGTATTTT	CATSAHAGANTQYF
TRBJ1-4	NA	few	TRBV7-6	TGTGCCAGCAGCCGTTCCGACGGCTATATTAATGAAAAACTGTTTTTT	CASSRSDGYINEKLFF
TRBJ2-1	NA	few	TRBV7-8	TGTGCCAGCAAGCTCCTTACCGTAGCGGACAATGAGCAGTTCTTC	CASKLLTVADNEQFF
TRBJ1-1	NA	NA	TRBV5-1	TGCGCCAGCAGCTCTGCAGGGGTTCGCCGAACACATAACACTGAAGCTTTCTTT	CASSSAGVRRTHNTEAFF
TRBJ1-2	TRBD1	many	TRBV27	TGTGCCAGCAGTCCCTCTCGACAGGGAGGGTTCTATGGCTACACCTTC	CASSPSRQGGFYGYTF
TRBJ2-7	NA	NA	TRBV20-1	TGCAGTGCTAGGCGCGCAGACACACCAACCGAGCAGTACTTC	CSARRADTPTEQYF
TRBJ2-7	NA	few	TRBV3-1	TGTGCCAGCAGCCAAGTTTCGGACGTGTCCTACGAGCAGTACTTC	CASSQVSDVSYEQYF
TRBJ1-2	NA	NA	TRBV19	TGTGCCAGTACGGCAGCCACCCGGTGGGATGGCTACACCTTC	CASTAATRWDGYTF
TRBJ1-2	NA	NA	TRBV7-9	TGTGCCAGCAGCTCCCCGGGACATCGTTACACCTTC	CASSSPGHRYTF
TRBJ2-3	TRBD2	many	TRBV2	TGTGCCAGCAGCGCGGGGGAGGATACGCAGTATTTT	CASSAGEDTQYF
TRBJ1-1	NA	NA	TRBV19	TGTGCCAGTAGTATAGGGACGGGGAGTATGAACACTGAAGCTTTCTTT	CASSIGTGSMNTEAFF
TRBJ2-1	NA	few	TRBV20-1	TGCAGTGCTAGTGACGGACTTTCCTACAATGAGCAGTTCTTC	CSASDGLSYNEQFF
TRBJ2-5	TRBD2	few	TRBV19	TGTGCCAGTACCGTAGCGGGAGGTGAGACCCAGTACTTC	CASTVAGGETQYF
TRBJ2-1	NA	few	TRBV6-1	TGTGCCAGCCTAAAGACCGGGACTTCCAGCGGGAATGAGCAGTTCTTC	CASLKTGTSSGNEQFF
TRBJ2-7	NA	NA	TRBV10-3	TGTGCCATCAGTGATGGGATTGGGGGCTACGAGCAGTACTTC	CAISDGIGGYEQYF
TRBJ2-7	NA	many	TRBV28	TGTGCCAGCAGTTTGACTGGAGGTACCAACTACGAGCAGTACTTC	CASSLTGGTNYEQYF
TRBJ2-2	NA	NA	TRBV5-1	TGCGCCAGCAGGAATCGTACTGGCGGAGGGGAGCTGTTTTTT	CASRNRTGGGELFF
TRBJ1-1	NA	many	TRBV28	TGTGCCAGCAACTACATTGTTGGGCCTGGCACTGAAGCTTTCTTT	CASNYIVGPGTEAFF
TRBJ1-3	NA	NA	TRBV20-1	TGCAGTGCTAGGCAGGGTTCTGGAAACACCATATATTTT	CSARQGSGNTIYF
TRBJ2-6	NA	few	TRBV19	TGTGCCAGTAGCGCCCGCGGGTGGAGTGATGGGGCCAACGTCCTGACTTTC	CASSARGWSDGANVLTF
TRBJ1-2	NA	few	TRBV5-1	TGCGCCAGCAGCTTGGAGAGGTTCAACTATGGCTACACCTTC	CASSLERFNYGYTF
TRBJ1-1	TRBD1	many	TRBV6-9	TGTGCCAGCAGTTACCTCTCACAGGGGGCGAGGGGTACTGAAGCTTTCTTT	CASSYLSQGARGTEAFF
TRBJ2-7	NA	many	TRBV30	TGTGCCTGGAGTGTACTATGGGGACCCGAAACCGAGAAGTACTTC	CAWSVLWGPETEKYF
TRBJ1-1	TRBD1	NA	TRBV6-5	TGTGCCAGCAGTTACGACCTAGGGACAGCCAAGGAAGCTTTCTTT	CASSYDLGTAKEAFF
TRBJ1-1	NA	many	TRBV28	TGTGCCAGCAGTTTGGGGGGGTTAGGCACTGAAGCTTTCTTT	CASSLGGLGTEAFF
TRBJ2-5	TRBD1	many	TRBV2	TGTGCCAGCAGTGAAGCGCGTCAGACAGGGCGGCGGCGAGAGACCCAGTACTTC	CASSEARQTGRRRETQYF
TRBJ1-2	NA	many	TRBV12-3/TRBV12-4	TGTGCCAGCAGCCTGGACAGCCGGGTGGGGGGCTATGGCTACACCTTC	CASSLDSRVGGYGYTF
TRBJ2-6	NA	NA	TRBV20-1	TGCAGTGCCCCCGAGTGGCCCTCTGGGGCCAACGTCCTGACTTTC	CSAPEWPSGANVLTF
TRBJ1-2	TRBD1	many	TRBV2	TGTGCCAGCAGCGAGACAGGGTACTATGGCTACACCTTC	CASSETGYYGYTF
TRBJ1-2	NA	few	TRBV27	TGTGCCAGCAGTCCACCCCCGGGTAGGGGCGGCTACACCTTC	CASSPPPGRGGYTF